The sequence of this T cell receptor beta chain was determined in a study of cytomegalovirus exposure and HLA in healthy donors. Study-wide context: The use of the same platform for the approximately 130 validation repertoires and the 600 to 700 first-cohort repertoires was reported by a later analysis.

Remarks on this clone: The antigen is undetermined.

The V gene lost 0 bases and the J gene lost 6 bases, with 9 bases spanning the gap. There are 13 residues in the CDR3. The V gene's germline CDR1 is SGHRS and CDR2 YFSETQ. The repertoire was sequenced with immunoSEQ multiplex PCR; TCRdb's copy has only in-frame clones and lacks some. The data contain more than 90,000 clones, less than 90% of them singletons. The donors were members of the validation cohort, which comprised 90 to 150 subjects and was separate from the first cohort of 670 or so subjects. Study-wide results and caveats: The study labeled under 200 TCR beta chains cytomegalovirus-associated. While the bulk of TCR sequences proved rare, some public TCRs turned up in many donors.

Source material: PBMCs. The clonotype comes from a man between 18 and 35 years old in good health and CMV-seropositive. The rearrangement joins TRBV5-1 to TRBJ1-2; the D gene is possibly TRBD1 (5 bases). CDR3 amino acids: CASSLARANGYTF. The CDR3 DNA reads TGCGCCAGCAGCTTGGCCAGGGCCAATGGCTACACCTTC.